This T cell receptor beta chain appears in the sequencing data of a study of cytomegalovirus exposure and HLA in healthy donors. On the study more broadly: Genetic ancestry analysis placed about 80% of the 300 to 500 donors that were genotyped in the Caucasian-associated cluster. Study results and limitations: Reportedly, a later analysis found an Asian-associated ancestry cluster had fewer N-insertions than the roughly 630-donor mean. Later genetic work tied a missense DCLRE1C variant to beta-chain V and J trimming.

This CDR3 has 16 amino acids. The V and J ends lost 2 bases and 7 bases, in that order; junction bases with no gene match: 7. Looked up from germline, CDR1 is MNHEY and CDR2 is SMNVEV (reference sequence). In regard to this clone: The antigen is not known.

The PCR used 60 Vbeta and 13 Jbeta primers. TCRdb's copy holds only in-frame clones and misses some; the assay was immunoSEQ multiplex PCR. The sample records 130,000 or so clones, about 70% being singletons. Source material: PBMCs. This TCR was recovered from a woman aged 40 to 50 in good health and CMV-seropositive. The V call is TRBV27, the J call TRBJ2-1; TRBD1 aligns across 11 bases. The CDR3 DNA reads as TGTGCCAGCAGTTTAAGAGAGGGACAGGGGGGTAATGAGCAGTTCTTC. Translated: CASSLREGQGGNEQFF.